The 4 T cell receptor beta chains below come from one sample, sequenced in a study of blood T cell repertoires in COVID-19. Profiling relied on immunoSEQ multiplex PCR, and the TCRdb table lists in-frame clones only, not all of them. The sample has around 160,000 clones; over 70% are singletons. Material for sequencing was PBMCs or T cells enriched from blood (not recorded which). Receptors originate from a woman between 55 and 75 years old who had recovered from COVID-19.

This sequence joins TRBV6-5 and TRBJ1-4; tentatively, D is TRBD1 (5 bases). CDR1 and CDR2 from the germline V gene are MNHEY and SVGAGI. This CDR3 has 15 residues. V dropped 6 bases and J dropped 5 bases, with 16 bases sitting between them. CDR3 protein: CASSTRRGANEKLFF. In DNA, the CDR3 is TGTGCCAGCAGCACCAGGAGGGGCGCAAATGAAAAACTGTTTTTT.

In DNA form, the CDR3 reads TGCGCCAGCAGCCAAGGACCAGGACAGTCGATCTACGAGCAGTACTTC. Translated: CASSQGPGQSIYEQYF. This chain links TRBV4-1 with TRBJ2-7, with TRBD1 as a possible D gene (6 bases). V lost 1 base and J lost 3, with 16 bases in between. The CDR3 runs 16 residues. CDR1 is MGHRA and CDR2 is YSYEKL in the germline V gene.

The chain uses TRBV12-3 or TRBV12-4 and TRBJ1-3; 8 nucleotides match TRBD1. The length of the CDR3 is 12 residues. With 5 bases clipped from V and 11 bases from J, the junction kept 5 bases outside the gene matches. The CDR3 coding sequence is TGTGCCAGCAGTACAAACAGGGGGGCCATATATTTT. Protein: CASSTNRGAIYF.

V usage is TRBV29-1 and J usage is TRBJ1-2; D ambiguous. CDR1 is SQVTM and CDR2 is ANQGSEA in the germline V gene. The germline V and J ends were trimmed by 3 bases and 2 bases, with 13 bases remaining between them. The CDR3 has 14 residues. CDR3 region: CSVDLALSNYGYTF. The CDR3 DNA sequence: TGCAGCGTTGATTTAGCCCTTTCCAACTATGGCTACACCTTC.